This section outlines one TCR beta chain sequence together with its context. The data belong to a study of T cell clones after liver transplantation. The repertoire was sequenced with immunoSEQ multiplex PCR; TCRdb's copy has only in-frame clones and lacks some. There are 9,500 to 15,000 clones in the sample; 74% occur only once, and approximately 33% lies in the top ten. The origin of this receptor is a human patient who received a liver transplant. These T cells may partly come from the graft donor. The sample here was CD8+ T cells from blood, taken at the 22-month timepoint.

In DNA form, the CDR3 reads TGTGCCAGCAGGGTTCAGGGGGACGAGAGCTCCTACGAGCAGTACTTC. This gives the protein CASRVQGDESSYEQYF. V and J are TRBV28 and TRBJ2-7, with 7 bases matching TRBD1. In germline, CDR1 is MDHEN, CDR2 SYDVKM. This CDR3 contains 16 residues. Trimming removed 6 bases from V and 0 bases from J; junction bases left unmatched: 11.